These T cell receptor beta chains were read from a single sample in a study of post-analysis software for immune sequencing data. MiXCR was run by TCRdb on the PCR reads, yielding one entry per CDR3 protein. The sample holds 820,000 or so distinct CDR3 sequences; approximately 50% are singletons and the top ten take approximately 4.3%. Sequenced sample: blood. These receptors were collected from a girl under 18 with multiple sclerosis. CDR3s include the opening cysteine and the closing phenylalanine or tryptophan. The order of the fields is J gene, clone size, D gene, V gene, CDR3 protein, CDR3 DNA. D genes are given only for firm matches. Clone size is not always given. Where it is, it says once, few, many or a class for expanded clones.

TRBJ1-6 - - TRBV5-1 CASSLGQGRLNSPLHF TGCGCCAGCAGCTTGGGTCAGGGACGGCTAAATTCACCCCTCCACTTT
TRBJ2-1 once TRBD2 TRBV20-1 CSATGTSGRAEQFF TGCAGTGCTACTGGGACTAGCGGGAGGGCTGAGCAGTTCTTC
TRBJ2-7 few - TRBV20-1 CSARRDTNTYEQYF TGCAGTGCCCGCCGGGACACCAATACCTACGAGCAGTACTTC
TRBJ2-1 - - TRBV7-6 CASSPVPSLVVLIGNRQHEQFF TGTGCCAGCAGCCCGGTGCCCAGCTTAGTAGTGTTGATAGGAAACCGCCAGCATGAGCAGTTCTTC
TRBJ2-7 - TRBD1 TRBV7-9 CASSSKTGVRTEQYF TGTGCCAGCAGCTCTAAAACAGGGGTGAGAACCGAGCAGTACTTC
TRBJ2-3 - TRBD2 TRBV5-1 CASSLGAGLSPDTQYF TGCGCCAGCAGCTTGGGAGCGGGGTTGAGCCCAGATACGCAGTATTTT
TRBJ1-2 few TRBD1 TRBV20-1 CSARSYRGDGYTF TGCAGTGCTAGATCGTACAGGGGGGATGGCTACACCTTC
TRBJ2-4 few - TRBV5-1 CASSPEIAKNIQYF TGCGCCAGCAGTCCGGAAATAGCCAAAAACATTCAGTACTTC
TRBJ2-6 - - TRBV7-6 CASSPLLLSGANVLTF TGTGCCAGCAGCCCCTTATTACTGTCTGGGGCCAACGTCCTGACTTTC
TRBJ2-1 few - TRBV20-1 CSASDRLGDEQFF TGCAGTGCTTCCGACCGGTTGGGGGATGAGCAGTTCTTC
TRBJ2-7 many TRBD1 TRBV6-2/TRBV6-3 CASSYLDRDDYEQYF TGTGCCAGCAGTTACCTGGACAGGGACGACTACGAGCAGTACTTC
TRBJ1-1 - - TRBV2 CASSNLGGEGTEAFF TGTGCCAGCAGTAACCTTGGAGGGGAGGGCACTGAAGCTTTCTTT
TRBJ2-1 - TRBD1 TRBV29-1 CSVEGWVLGQGDNEQFF TGCAGCGTTGAGGGATGGGTTTTGGGACAGGGGGACAATGAGCAGTTCTTC
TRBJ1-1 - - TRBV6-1 CASRPLVMNTEAFF TGTGCCAGCAGACCCCTGGTGATGAACACTGAAGCTTTCTTT
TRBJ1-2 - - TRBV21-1 CASSKADRDSNYGYTF TGTGCCAGCAGCAAAGCGGACAGGGATTCTAACTATGGCTACACCTTC
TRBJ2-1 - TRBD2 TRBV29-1 CSVGLAGMQFF TGCAGCGTTGGTCTAGCGGGGATGCAGTTCTTC
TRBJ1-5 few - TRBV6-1 CASRVQVNQPQHF TGTGCCAGCAGGGTTCAAGTCAATCAGCCCCAGCATTTT
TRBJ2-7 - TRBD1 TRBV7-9 CASSASAGTGIHEQYF TGTGCCAGCAGCGCCTCAGCCGGGACAGGGATCCACGAGCAGTACTTC
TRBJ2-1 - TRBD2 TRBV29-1 CSVVRAGGLFNEQFF TGCAGCGTTGTTAGAGCGGGAGGGCTCTTCAATGAGCAGTTCTTC
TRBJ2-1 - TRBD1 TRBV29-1 CSATHNFGTVGNEQFF TGCAGCGCTACTCACAATTTCGGGACAGTAGGAAATGAGCAGTTCTTC
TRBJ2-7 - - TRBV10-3 CAISEVSRGEQYF TGTGCCATCAGTGAAGTAAGTAGAGGCGAGCAGTACTTC
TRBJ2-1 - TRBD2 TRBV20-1 CSAGGRSGRTYNEQFF TGCAGTGCTGGGGGTAGGAGCGGGAGGACCTACAATGAGCAGTTCTTC
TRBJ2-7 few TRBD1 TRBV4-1 CASSQRQGGYEQYF TGCGCCAGCAGCCAACGACAGGGGGGATACGAGCAGTACTTC
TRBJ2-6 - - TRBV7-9 CASSLEARSGANVLTF TGTGCCAGCAGCTTAGAGGCGAGATCTGGGGCCAACGTCCTGACTTTC